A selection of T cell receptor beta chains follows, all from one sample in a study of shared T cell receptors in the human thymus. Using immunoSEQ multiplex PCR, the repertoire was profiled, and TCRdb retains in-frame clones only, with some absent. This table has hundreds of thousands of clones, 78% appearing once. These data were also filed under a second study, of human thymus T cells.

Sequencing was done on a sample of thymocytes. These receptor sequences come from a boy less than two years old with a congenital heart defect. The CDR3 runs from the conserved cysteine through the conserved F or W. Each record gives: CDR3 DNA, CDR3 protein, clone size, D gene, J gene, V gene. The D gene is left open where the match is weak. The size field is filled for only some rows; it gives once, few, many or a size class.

DNA: TGTGCCAGCATCCCGCCGGGGAATGAGCAGTTCTTC; CDR3: CASIPPGNEQFF; size: NA; D: NA; J: TRBJ2-1; V: TRBV7-9
DNA: TGTGCCAGCAGTTTGGGCCAATTCTATGGCTACACCTTC; CDR3: CASSLGQFYGYTF; size: NA; D: NA; J: TRBJ1-2; V: TRBV28
DNA: TGTGCCAGCAAGAGAGGGCTGGATGAGCAGTTCTTC; CDR3: CASKRGLDEQFF; size: NA; D: NA; J: TRBJ2-1; V: TRBV27
DNA: TGTGCCAGCAGTGAAACCGGGACAACTTCCTACAATGAGCAGTTCTTC; CDR3: CASSETGTTSYNEQFF; size: NA; D: NA; J: TRBJ2-1; V: TRBV6-1
DNA: TGTGCCAGCAGCAGAAAGGACAGGGCGAACACTGAAGCTTTCTTT; CDR3: CASSRKDRANTEAFF; size: NA; D: TRBD1; J: TRBJ1-1; V: TRBV6-5
DNA: TGCGCCAGCAGCCCGGGACTAGCGGGGATCTACGAGCAGTACTTC; CDR3: CASSPGLAGIYEQYF; size: NA; D: TRBD2; J: TRBJ2-7; V: TRBV5-1
DNA: TGTGCCAGCAGCAAGGATATAAGGGGGTTTCTGACCTACGAGCAGTACTTC; CDR3: CASSKDIRGFLTYEQYF; size: once; D: NA; J: TRBJ2-7; V: TRBV5-8
DNA: TGTGCCAGCAGCCTAGCGGGAGACCCCTACGAGCAGTACTTC; CDR3: CASSLAGDPYEQYF; size: NA; D: TRBD2; J: TRBJ2-7; V: TRBV7-3
DNA: TGTGCCAGCAGATCCACCGGGACAGTCAACGAGCAGTACTTC; CDR3: CASRSTGTVNEQYF; size: NA; D: TRBD1; J: TRBJ2-7; V: TRBV6-5
DNA: TGTGCCAGCAGTTTATCGGTCCACTCGGGAGCTTTCTTT; CDR3: CASSLSVHSGAFF; size: NA; D: NA; J: TRBJ1-1; V: TRBV27
DNA: TGTGCCAGCAGCGGCGGCAGCTATGGCTACACCTTC; CDR3: CASSGGSYGYTF; size: NA; D: NA; J: TRBJ1-2; V: TRBV7-9
DNA: TGTGCCAGCAGTTTCCGGGGAACTAAGACAGATACGCAGTATTTT; CDR3: CASSFRGTKTDTQYF; size: NA; D: NA; J: TRBJ2-3; V: TRBV27
DNA: TGTGCCAGCAGCTTGGTGGGGGAGGCGGGCTCCTACGAGCAGTACTTC; CDR3: CASSLVGEAGSYEQYF; size: once; D: NA; J: TRBJ2-7; V: TRBV5-6
DNA: TGCGCCAGCAGCCGTCAAGGGGCCACTGGAAACACCATATATTTT; CDR3: CASSRQGATGNTIYF; size: few; D: NA; J: TRBJ1-3; V: TRBV5-1
DNA: TGTGCCAGCAGCGTTTCAGGGACTTCCGGAGAGACCCAGTACTTC; CDR3: CASSVSGTSGETQYF; size: NA; D: NA; J: TRBJ2-5; V: TRBV9
DNA: TGTGCCAGTAGTCCGGATGGGACAGGGGCGGGCTATGGCTACACCTTC; CDR3: CASSPDGTGAGYGYTF; size: NA; D: TRBD1; J: TRBJ1-2; V: TRBV19
DNA: TGTGCCAGCAGTTATTACATGGTCGGGGGAAGCACTGAAGCTTTCTTT; CDR3: CASSYYMVGGSTEAFF; size: NA; D: NA; J: TRBJ1-1; V: TRBV6-5
DNA: TGCGCCAGCAAACAGGGGTCAAACACTGAAGCTTTCTTT; CDR3: CASKQGSNTEAFF; size: NA; D: TRBD1; J: TRBJ1-1; V: TRBV23-1
DNA: TGTGCCAGCAGCAAAGGGGGGAAAACGAAAATGGGGACTTTTTACGAGCAGTACTTC; CDR3: CASSKGGKTKMGTFYEQYF; size: NA; D: NA; J: TRBJ2-7; V: TRBV21-1
DNA: TGTGCCAGCAGCGCCAGGGGGCGGGGAGAGACCCAGTACTTC; CDR3: CASSARGRGETQYF; size: NA; D: TRBD1; J: TRBJ2-5; V: TRBV7-7
DNA: TGTGCCAGCAGCTTTAGCGTCTCCCAAGAGACCCAGTACTTC; CDR3: CASSFSVSQETQYF; size: NA; D: NA; J: TRBJ2-5; V: TRBV9
DNA: TGTGCCACCAGCAGGGGGGACAGGCGGAAGTACTTC; CDR3: CATSRGDRRKYF; size: NA; D: TRBD1; J: TRBJ2-4; V: TRBV15
DNA: TGTGCCGTGCGACAGGCAAAACGGGAAAAACTGTTTTTT; CDR3: CAVRQAKREKLFF; size: NA; D: NA; J: TRBJ1-4; V: TRBV10-3